This TCR beta chain was sequenced for a study of blood T cell repertoires in COVID-19. V lost 2 bases to trimming and J lost 5 bases; unmatched junction nucleotides: 2. Germline V CDR1 and CDR2: MNHNS, SASEGT. This CDR3 has 13 residues. Generated by immunoSEQ multiplex PCR, the TCRdb table keeps only in-frame clones and is missing some. The sample has some 55,000 clones; roughly four fifths are singletons. This receptor was identified in a woman in her fifties or sixties with acute or convalescent COVID-19. Sequenced: peripheral blood. This chain uses TRBV6-1 with TRBJ2-7; the match to TRBD1 covers 8 bases. The CDR3, as DNA: TGTGCCAGCAGTGAAACCAGGGGGCACGAGCAGTACTTC. Protein sequence: CASSETRGHEQYF.